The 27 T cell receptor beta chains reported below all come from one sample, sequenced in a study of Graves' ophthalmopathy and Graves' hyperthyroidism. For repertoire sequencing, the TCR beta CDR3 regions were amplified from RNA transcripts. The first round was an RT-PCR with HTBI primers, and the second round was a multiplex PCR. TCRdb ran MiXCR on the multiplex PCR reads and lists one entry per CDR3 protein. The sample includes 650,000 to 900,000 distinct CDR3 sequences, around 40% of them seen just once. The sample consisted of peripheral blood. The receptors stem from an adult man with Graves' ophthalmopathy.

CDR3 sequence reads: CSVEASGARQETQYF. DNA for the CDR3: TGCAGCGTTGAGGCTAGCGGGGCGAGGCAAGAGACCCAGTACTTC. The chain links TRBV29-1 to TRBJ2-5; 9 bases are a match to TRBD2. The CDR3 is made up of 15 amino acids. CDR1 and CDR2 from the germline V gene are SQVTM and ANQGSEA. V was pared by 3 bases and J by 2 bases, with 7 bases of the junction left unmatched.

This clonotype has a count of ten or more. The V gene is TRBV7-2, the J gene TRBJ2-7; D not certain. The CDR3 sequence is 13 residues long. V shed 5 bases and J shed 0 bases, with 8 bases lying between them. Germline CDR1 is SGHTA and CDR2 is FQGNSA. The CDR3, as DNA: TGTGCCAGCAGCCAAGACCCCTCCTACGAGCAGTACTTC. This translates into CASSQDPSYEQYF.

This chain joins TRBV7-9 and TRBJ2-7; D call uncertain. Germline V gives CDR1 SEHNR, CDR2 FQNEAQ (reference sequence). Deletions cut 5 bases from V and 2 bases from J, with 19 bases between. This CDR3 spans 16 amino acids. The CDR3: CASSPPASLFTYEQYF. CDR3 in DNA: TGTGCCAGCAGCCCACCAGCCAGTTTATTTACCTACGAGCAGTACTTC. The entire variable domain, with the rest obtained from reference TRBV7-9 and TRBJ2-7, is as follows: DTGVSQNPRHKITKRGQNVTFRCDPISEHNRLYWYRQTLGQGPEFLTYFQNEAQLEKSRLLSDRFSAERPKGSFSTLEIQRTEQGDSAMYLCASSPPASLFTYEQYFGPGTRLTVT.

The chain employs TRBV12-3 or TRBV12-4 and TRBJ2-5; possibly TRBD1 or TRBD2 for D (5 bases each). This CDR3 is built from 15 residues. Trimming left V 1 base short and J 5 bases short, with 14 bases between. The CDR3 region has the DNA TGTGCCAGCAGTTTAGGGCAGGGAGTGACGGAGACCCAGTACTTC. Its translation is CASSLGQGVTETQYF.

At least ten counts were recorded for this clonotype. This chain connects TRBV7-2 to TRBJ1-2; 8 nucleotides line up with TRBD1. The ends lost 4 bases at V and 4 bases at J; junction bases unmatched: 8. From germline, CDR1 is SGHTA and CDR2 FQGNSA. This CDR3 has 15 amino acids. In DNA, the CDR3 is TGTGCCAGCAGCTACTTATTAGGGACAGGCTATGGCTACACCTTC. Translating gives CASSYLLGTGYGYTF. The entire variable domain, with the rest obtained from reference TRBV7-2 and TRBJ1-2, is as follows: GAGVSQSPSNKVTEKGKDVELRCDPISGHTALYWYRQSLGQGLEFLIYFQGNSAPDKSGLPSDRFSAERTGGSVSTLTIQRTQQEDSAVYLCASSYLLGTGYGYTFGSGTRLTVV.

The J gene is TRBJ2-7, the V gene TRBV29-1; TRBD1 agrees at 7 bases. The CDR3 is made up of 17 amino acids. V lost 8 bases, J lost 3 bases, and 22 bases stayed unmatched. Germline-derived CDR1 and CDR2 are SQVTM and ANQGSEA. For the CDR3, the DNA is TGCAGCCCTTTACCGGGACAGCGATCTGGGTACGACTACGAGCAGTACTTC. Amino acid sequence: CSPLPGQRSGYDYEQYF.

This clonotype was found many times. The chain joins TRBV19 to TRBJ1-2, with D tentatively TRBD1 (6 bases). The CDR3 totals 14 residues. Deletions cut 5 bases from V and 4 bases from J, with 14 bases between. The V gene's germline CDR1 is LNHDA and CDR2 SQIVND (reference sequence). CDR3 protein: CASSLGRGGYGYTF. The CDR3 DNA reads TGTGCCAGTAGTCTCGGCAGGGGTGGCTATGGCTACACCTTC.

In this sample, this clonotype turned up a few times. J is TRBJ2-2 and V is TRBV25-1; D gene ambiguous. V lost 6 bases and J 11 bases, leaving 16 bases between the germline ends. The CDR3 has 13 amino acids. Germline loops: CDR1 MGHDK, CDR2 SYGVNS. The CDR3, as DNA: TGTGCCAGCAGCGTTAGGGAATCGATAGAGCTGTTTTTT. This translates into CASSVRESIELFF.

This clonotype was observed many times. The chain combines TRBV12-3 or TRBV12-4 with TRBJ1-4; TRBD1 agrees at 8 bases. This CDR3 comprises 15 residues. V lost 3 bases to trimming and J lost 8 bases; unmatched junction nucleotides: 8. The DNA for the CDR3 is TGTGCCAGCAGTTTCGACGGACAGGGTCGGGAAAAACTGTTTTTT. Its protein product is CASSFDGQGREKLFF.

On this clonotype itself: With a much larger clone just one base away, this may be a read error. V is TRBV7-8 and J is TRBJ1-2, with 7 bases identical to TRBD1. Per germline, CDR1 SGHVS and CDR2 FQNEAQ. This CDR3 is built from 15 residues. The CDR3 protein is CTSSVSGGTNYGYTF. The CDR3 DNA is TGTACCAGCAGCGTTTCAGGGGGGACAAACTATGGCTACACCTTC.

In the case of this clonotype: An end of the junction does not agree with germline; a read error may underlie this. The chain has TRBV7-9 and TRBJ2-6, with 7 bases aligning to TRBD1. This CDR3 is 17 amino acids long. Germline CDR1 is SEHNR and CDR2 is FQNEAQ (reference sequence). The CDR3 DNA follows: TGTGCCAGCAGCGGAGAGAGACAGGGTTCTGGGGCCAACGTCCCGACTTTC. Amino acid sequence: CASSGERQGSGANVPTF.

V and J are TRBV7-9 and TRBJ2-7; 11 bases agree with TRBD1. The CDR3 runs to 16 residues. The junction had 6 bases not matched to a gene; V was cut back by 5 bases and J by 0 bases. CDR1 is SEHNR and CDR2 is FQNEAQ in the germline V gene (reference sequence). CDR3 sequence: CASSTPGTGGSYEQYF. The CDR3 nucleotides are TGTGCCAGCAGCACCCCCGGGACAGGGGGCTCCTACGAGCAGTACTTC.

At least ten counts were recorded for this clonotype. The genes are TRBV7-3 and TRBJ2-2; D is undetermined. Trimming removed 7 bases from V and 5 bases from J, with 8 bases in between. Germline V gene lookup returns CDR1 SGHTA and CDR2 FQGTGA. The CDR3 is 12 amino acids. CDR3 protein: CASMGQTGELFF. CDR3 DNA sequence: TGTGCCAGCATGGGTCAAACCGGGGAGCTGTTTTTT.

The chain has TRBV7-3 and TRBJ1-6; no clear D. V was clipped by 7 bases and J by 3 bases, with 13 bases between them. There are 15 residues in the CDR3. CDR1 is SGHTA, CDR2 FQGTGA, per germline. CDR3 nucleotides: TGTGCCAGCACATGTGAAGGGCTCTATAATTCACCCCTCCACTTT. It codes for CASTCEGLYNSPLHF.

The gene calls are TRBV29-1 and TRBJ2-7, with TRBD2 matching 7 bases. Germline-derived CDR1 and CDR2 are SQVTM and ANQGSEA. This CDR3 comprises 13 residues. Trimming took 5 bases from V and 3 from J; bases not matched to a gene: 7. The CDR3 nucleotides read TGCAGCGTTATGAGCGGGGAGTTCTACGAGCAGTACTTC. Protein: CSVMSGEFYEQYF.

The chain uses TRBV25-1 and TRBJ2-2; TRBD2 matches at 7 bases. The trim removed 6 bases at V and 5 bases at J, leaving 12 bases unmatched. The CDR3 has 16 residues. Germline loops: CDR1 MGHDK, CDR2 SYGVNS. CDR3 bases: TGTGCCAGCAGCTTAGATCCCGGACTAGTAACCGGGGAGCTGTTTTTT. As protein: CASSLDPGLVTGELFF.

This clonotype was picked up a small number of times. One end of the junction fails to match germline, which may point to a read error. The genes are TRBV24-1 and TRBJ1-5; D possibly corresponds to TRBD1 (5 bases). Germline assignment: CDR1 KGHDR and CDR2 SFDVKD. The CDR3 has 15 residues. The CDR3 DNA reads TGTGCCAGCAGTTACTCTAGGGGAACCAATCAGCCCCAGCATTTT. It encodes CASSYSRGTNQPQHF.

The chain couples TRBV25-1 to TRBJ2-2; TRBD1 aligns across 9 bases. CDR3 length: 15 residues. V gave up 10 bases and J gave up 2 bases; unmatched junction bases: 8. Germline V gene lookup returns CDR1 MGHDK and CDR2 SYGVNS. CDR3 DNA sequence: TGTGCCACCCGAGGGGACAGGGTAAACACCGGGGAGCTGTTTTTT. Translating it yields CATRGDRVNTGELFF.

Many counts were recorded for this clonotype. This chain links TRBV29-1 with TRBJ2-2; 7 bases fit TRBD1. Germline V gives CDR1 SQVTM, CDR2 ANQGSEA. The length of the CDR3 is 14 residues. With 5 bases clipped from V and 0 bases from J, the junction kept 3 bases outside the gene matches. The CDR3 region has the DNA TGCAGCGTTCCCGGGACAGCGAACACCGGGGAGCTGTTTTTT. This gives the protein CSVPGTANTGELFF.

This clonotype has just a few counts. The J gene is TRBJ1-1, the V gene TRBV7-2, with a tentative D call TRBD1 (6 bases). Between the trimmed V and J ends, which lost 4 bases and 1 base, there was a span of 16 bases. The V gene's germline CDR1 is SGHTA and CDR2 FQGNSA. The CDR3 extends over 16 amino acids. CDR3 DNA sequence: TGTGCCAGCAGCTCGAGGGGGGGGTTCGGGAACACTGAAGCTTTCTTT. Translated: CASSSRGGFGNTEAFF.

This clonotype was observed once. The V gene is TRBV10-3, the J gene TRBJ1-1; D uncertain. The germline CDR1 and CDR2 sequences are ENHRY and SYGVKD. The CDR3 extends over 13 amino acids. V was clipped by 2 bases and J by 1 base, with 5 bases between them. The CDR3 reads CAISETGNTEAFF. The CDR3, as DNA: TGTGCCATCAGTGAGACGGGGAACACTGAAGCTTTCTTT.

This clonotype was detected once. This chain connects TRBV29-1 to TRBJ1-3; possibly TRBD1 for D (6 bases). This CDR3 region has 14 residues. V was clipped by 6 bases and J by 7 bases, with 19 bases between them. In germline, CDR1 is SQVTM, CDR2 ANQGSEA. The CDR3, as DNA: TGCAGCGTGGTTAAAAGCGGGGGGCCGAACACCATATATTTT. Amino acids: CSVVKSGGPNTIYF. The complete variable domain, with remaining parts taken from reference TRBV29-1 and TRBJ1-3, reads SAVISQKPSRDICQRGTSLTIQCQVDSQVTMMFWYRQQPGQSLTLIATANQGSEATYESGFVIDKFPISRPNLTFSTLTVSNMSPEDSSIYLCSVVKSGGPNTIYFGEGSWLTVV.

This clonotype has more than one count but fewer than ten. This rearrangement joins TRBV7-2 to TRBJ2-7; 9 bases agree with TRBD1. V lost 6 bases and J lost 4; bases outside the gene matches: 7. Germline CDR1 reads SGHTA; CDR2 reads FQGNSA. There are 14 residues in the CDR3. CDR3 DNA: TGTGCCAGCAGTGAAGAGACAGGGGGGTACGAGCAGTACTTC. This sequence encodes CASSEETGGYEQYF.

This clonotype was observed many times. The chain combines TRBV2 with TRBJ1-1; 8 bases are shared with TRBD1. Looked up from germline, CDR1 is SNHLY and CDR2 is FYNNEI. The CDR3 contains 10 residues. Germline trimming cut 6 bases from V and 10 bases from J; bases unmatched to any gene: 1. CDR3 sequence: CASRGQVAFF. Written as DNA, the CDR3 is TGTGCCAGCAGGGGACAGGTAGCTTTCTTT.

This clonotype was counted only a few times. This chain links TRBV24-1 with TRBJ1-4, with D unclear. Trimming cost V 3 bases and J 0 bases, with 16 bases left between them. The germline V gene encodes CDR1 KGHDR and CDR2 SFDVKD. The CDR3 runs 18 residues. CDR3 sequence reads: CATSDPPKAGATNEKLFF. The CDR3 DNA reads TGTGCCACCAGTGATCCTCCTAAGGCGGGCGCAACTAATGAAAAACTGTTTTTT.

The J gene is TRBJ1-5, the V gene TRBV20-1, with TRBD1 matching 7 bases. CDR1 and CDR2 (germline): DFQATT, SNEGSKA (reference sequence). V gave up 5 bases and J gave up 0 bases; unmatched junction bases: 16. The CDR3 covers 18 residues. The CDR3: CSAPDRVYSAYSNQPQHF. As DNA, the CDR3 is TGCAGTGCTCCTGACAGGGTATACAGTGCGTATAGCAATCAGCCCCAGCATTTT.

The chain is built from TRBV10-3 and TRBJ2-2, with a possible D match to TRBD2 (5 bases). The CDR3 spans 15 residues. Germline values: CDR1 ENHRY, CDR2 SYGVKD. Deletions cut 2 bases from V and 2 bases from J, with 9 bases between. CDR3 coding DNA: TGTGCCATCAGTGAGGGACTTACTAACACCGGGGAGCTGTTTTTT. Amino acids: CAISEGLTNTGELFF.